The 4 T cell receptor beta chains given below trace back to one sample, sequenced in a study of shared clonotypes between healthy human individuals. Data came from immunoSEQ multiplex PCR; TCRdb stores just in-frame clones and leaves some out. Of millions of clones detected, 85% to 95% appear once; the ten largest clones hold roughly 1.1%. Positive CCR7 selection of CD45RO-negative cells yielded the naive CD8 cells, and terminally differentiated effector memory CD45RA+ cells were excluded. Material for sequencing was naive CD8+ T cells sorted from blood. The receptor source for this set is a man aged 18-30 years in good health.

On this clone: The same CDR3 can be traced to other DNA sequences in this sample. The rearrangement links TRBV7-2 to TRBJ1-5; D not resolved. The CDR3 consists of 13 residues. Deletions cut 5 bases from V and 4 bases from J, with 9 bases between. Germline V gives CDR1 SGHTA, CDR2 FQGNSA. The CDR3 protein is CASSQGGNQPQHF. The CDR3 coding sequence is TGTGCCAGCAGCCAAGGAGGTAATCAGCCCCAGCATTTT.

This chain connects TRBV9 to TRBJ2-3; D not resolved. Trimming removed 0 bases from V and 0 bases from J, with 11 bases in between. This CDR3 has 16 amino acids. CDR1 and CDR2 (germline): SGDLS, YYNGEE. CDR3 residues: CASSVVAFSSTDTQYF. CDR3 in DNA: TGTGCCAGCAGCGTAGTGGCGTTTTCTAGCACAGATACGCAGTATTTT.

This rearrangement joins TRBV5-5 to TRBJ2-7, with 10 bases that match TRBD1. The ends lost 1 base at V and 6 bases at J; junction bases unmatched: 7. The CDR3 spans 15 residues. Germline V gives CDR1 SGHKS, CDR2 YYEKEE (reference sequence). CDR3 region: CASSLTRTGGSEQYF. CDR3 DNA sequence: TGTGCCAGCAGCTTGACCCGGACAGGGGGATCCGAGCAGTACTTC.

This chain links TRBV23-1 with TRBJ2-7; 7 bases fit TRBD1. TRBV23-1 is marked as an open reading frame, function uncertain. CDR3 length: 20 residues. Trimming at V came to 0 bases and at J to 6 bases, leaving 23 bases not matched to a gene. CDR3 sequence reads: CASSQSKYTGDGFRRCEQYF. CDR3 DNA: TGCGCCAGCAGTCAATCGAAGTACACAGGGGATGGTTTCCGACGGTGCGAGCAGTACTTC.